The 28 T cell receptor beta chains given below trace back to one sample, sequenced in a study of blood T cell repertoires in COVID-19. TCRdb's copy holds only in-frame clones and misses some; the assay was immunoSEQ multiplex PCR. The sample holds 150,000 to 200,000 clones, around four fifths seen once. The sequencing input was peripheral blood. These receptors all come from a woman in her 70s with COVID-19, enrolled during active disease.

The chain combines TRBV6-2 or TRBV6-3 with TRBJ1-1, with 7 positions matching TRBD1. CDR3 length: 14 amino acids. Trimming cost V 4 bases and J 5 bases; bases outside gene matches: 7. The germline V gene encodes CDR1 MNHEY and CDR2 SVGEGT. Written as DNA, the CDR3 is TGTGCCAGCAGTTGGTACAGGGGAGTTACTGAAGCTTTCTTT. This codes for CASSWYRGVTEAFF.

This chain connects TRBV24-1 to TRBJ1-5; 9 positions agree with TRBD1. CDR3 length: 15 residues. Germline V gives CDR1 KGHDR, CDR2 SFDVKD. With V trimmed by 3 bases and J by 5 bases, 4 bases remained unmatched. This CDR3 reads CATSDADRGHQPQHF. Here the CDR3 DNA reads TGTGCCACCAGTGATGCGGACAGGGGACATCAGCCCCAGCATTTT.

The chain combines TRBV18 with TRBJ2-1; D is perhaps TRBD1 (5 bases). With 6 bases removed from V and 5 bases from J, the gap between germline ends came to 14 bases. The germline CDR1 and CDR2 sequences are KGHSH and LQKENI. This CDR3 has 14 residues. CDR3: CASSQGVVNNEQFF. The CDR3 region has the DNA TGTGCCAGCTCCCAGGGTGTTGTAAACAATGAGCAGTTCTTC.

The chain joins TRBV5-1 to TRBJ1-3; 7 bases agree with TRBD1. Germline lookup yields CDR1 SGHRS and CDR2 YFSETQ. This CDR3 has 16 amino acids. V was pared by 0 bases and J by 0 bases, with 3 bases of the junction left unmatched. The CDR3 spells CASSLAGTASGNTIYF. The CDR3 DNA follows: TGCGCCAGCAGCTTGGCCGGGACAGCCTCTGGAAACACCATATATTTT.

V usage is TRBV5-4 and J usage is TRBJ2-1; a weak D match, TRBD1 (6 bases). The CDR3 runs to 15 residues. The germline V gene encodes CDR1 SGHNT and CDR2 YYREEE (reference sequence). V gave up 4 bases and J gave up 4 bases, with 15 bases separating them. The CDR3: CASSRDTTPYNEQFF. The CDR3 DNA sequence: TGTGCCAGCAGCCGGGACACAACTCCATACAATGAGCAGTTCTTC.

V gene TRBV7-2 combines with J gene TRBJ2-7; 11 nucleotides match TRBD2. Looked up from germline, CDR1 is SGHTA and CDR2 is FQGNSA. The CDR3 totals 16 residues. Trimming took 5 bases from V and 1 from J; bases not matched to a gene: 7. The CDR3 coding sequence is TGTGCCAGCAGCCCCAAGCTAGCGGGAGGATCCTACGAGCAGTACTTC. Its translation: CASSPKLAGGSYEQYF.

The CDR3 here is CSVERSYNEQFF. The CDR3, as DNA: TGCAGCGTTGAACGCTCCTACAATGAGCAGTTCTTC. V is TRBV29-1 and J is TRBJ2-1; unclear D gene. V dropped 2 bases and J dropped 0 bases, with 2 bases sitting between them. This CDR3 is 12 amino acids long. CDR1 is SQVTM and CDR2 is ANQGSEA in the germline V gene.

The rearrangement joins TRBV29-1 to TRBJ1-2; D ambiguous. Germline values: CDR1 SQVTM, CDR2 ANQGSEA. V was shortened by 1 base and J by 4 bases, with 10 bases between the two germline ends. The CDR3 extends over 13 amino acids. In DNA form, the CDR3 reads TGCAGCGTTGAAGTCCCCCCGGTCTATGGCTACACCTTC. Amino acid sequence: CSVEVPPVYGYTF.

The CDR3 here is CASSPGGGKNTEAFF. The CDR3 coding sequence is TGTGCCAGCTCACCGGGGGGGGGAAAGAACACTGAAGCTTTCTTT. The chain employs TRBV18 and TRBJ1-1; TRBD1 might be the D (5 bases). Trimming removed 3 bases at V and 1 base at J, with 12 bases between. Germline loops: CDR1 KGHSH, CDR2 LQKENI. The CDR3 totals 15 residues.

V usage is TRBV6-5 and J usage is TRBJ2-7; the D gene is possibly TRBD1 (6 bases). Trimming stripped 7 bases from V and 5 bases from J, with 21 bases between. Germline V gives CDR1 MNHEY, CDR2 SVGAGI. The CDR3 covers 15 residues. The CDR3 DNA follows: TGTGCCAGCACTCCTCCTAATACAGGGATCCACGAGCAGTACTTC. This codes for CASTPPNTGIHEQYF.

For this clone: Different DNA sequences within this sample yield the same CDR3. V usage is TRBV29-1 and J usage is TRBJ2-7, with 11 bases identical to TRBD2. V dropped 6 bases and J dropped 7; count of bases not matched to a gene: 8. CDR3 length equals 13 residues. The germline CDR1 and CDR2 sequences are SQVTM and ANQGSEA. In DNA form, the CDR3 reads TGCAGCGTCGCCGGGACTAGCGGTATAGAGCAGTACTTC. It translates to CSVAGTSGIEQYF.

The chain links TRBV14 to TRBJ1-5; D ambiguous. The CDR3 totals 15 residues. Germline-derived CDR1 and CDR2 are SGHDN and FVKESK. With 1 base removed from V and 2 bases from J, the gap between germline ends came to 9 bases. CDR3 loop: CASSQGGKGNQPQHF. The CDR3 DNA reads as TGTGCCAGCAGCCAAGGAGGGAAAGGCAATCAGCCCCAGCATTTT.

The chain carries TRBV19 and TRBJ1-1; 8 nucleotides line up with TRBD1. Losses at the gene ends were 4 bases for V and 0 bases for J; bases not matched to a gene: 10. Germline V gene data show CDR1 as LNHDA and CDR2 as SQIVND (reference sequence). The CDR3 is 17 amino acids. The CDR3 protein is CASSNRRQGNMNTEAFF. The DNA for the CDR3 is TGTGCCAGTAGTAACAGAAGACAGGGGAACATGAACACTGAAGCTTTCTTT.

This chain links TRBV6-6 with TRBJ2-5; the match to TRBD2 covers 11 bases. Germline V gene data show CDR1 as MNHNY and CDR2 as SVGAGI (reference sequence). The CDR3 extends over 16 amino acids. V shed 5 bases, J shed 1 base, and the junction held 6 bases outside the gene matches. CDR3 in DNA: TGTGCCAGCAGTGCACGACTAGCGGGGTCCCAAGAGACCCAGTACTTC. It yields the protein CASSARLAGSQETQYF.

The V and J genes are TRBV25-1 and TRBJ2-3; 7 bases are shared with TRBD2. Trimming at V came to 4 bases and at J to 2 bases, leaving 9 bases not matched to a gene. Germline CDR1 reads MGHDK; CDR2 reads SYGVNS. This CDR3 contains 16 residues. The DNA of the CDR3 is TGTGCCAGCAGTGGCCCTAGCGGTTCCCCCACAGATACGCAGTATTTT. It yields the protein CASSGPSGSPTDTQYF. Full variable domain (rest looked up from reference TRBV25-1 and TRBJ2-3): EADIYQTPRYLVIGTGKKITLECSQTMGHDKMYWYQQDPGMELHLIHYSYGVNSTEKGDLSSESTVSRIRTEHFPLTLESARPSHTSQYLCASSGPSGSPTDTQYFGPGTRLTVL.

V and J are TRBV4-3 and TRBJ1-1; D is uncertain. This CDR3 spans 15 amino acids. V was pared by 4 bases and J by 2 bases, with 14 bases between. Germline lookup yields CDR1 LGHNA and CDR2 YSLEER. CDR3 region: CASSPSSAANTEAFF. CDR3 nucleotides: TGCGCCAGCAGCCCTTCCTCAGCGGCTAACACTGAAGCTTTCTTT.

Here the CDR3 reads CASSLPDRSYEQYF. Written as DNA, the CDR3 is TGTGCCAGCAGTTTGCCCGACAGGAGCTACGAGCAGTACTTC. The chain is built from TRBV28 and TRBJ2-7, with a possible D match to TRBD1 (6 bases). The CDR3 covers 14 residues. Germline V CDR1 and CDR2: MDHEN, SYDVKM. Trimming stripped 3 bases from V and 3 bases from J, with 12 bases between.

V gene TRBV10-1 combines with J gene TRBJ1-5, with a weak D call TRBD1 (5 bases). Germline values: CDR1 WNHNN, CDR2 SYGVQD (reference sequence). The CDR3 length is 13 residues. With 8 bases removed from V and 7 bases from J, the gap between germline ends came to 15 bases. CDR3 coding DNA: TGCGCCAGCCGAAGGTGGTACAGGCAGCCCCAGCATTTT. This translates into CASRRWYRQPQHF.

The chain is built from TRBV2 and TRBJ2-5; D may be TRBD2 (5 bases). This CDR3 comprises 13 residues. Germline lookup yields CDR1 SNHLY and CDR2 FYNNEI. V shed 6 bases and J shed 7 bases, with 15 bases lying between them. The CDR3 protein is CASRMLDEGTQYF. CDR3 nucleotide sequence: TGTGCCAGCAGGATGCTGGATGAGGGGACCCAGTACTTC.

This rearrangement joins TRBV25-1 to TRBJ2-3, with 8 bases lining up with TRBD1. The CDR3 has 14 amino acids. From germline, CDR1 is MGHDK and CDR2 SYGVNS. V gave up 5 bases and J gave up 5 bases; unmatched junction bases: 6. This CDR3 is CASSRQGSVDTQYF. The CDR3 nucleotides are TGTGCCAGCAGTAGACAGGGGTCGGTAGATACGCAGTATTTT.

This chain joins TRBV6-1 and TRBJ2-2; 8 nucleotides line up with TRBD1. The ends lost 3 bases at V and 5 bases at J; junction bases unmatched: 2. Germline V CDR1 and CDR2: MNHNS, SASEGT. This CDR3 has 14 residues. CDR3 coding DNA: TGTGCCAGCAGTGACAGGGGGCGTACCGGGGAGCTGTTTTTT. Protein product: CASSDRGRTGELFF.

This clone was observed once. This sequence joins TRBV3-1 (or the pseudogene TRBV3-2) and TRBJ1-6; maybe TRBD1 (5 bases). Trimming removed 1 base from V and 0 bases from J, with 19 bases in between. The CDR3 has 20 amino acids. Germline-derived CDR1 and CDR2 are LGHDT and YNNKEL (reference sequence). CDR3 residues: CASSQVLNYGGSSYNSPLHF. CDR3 bases: TGTGCCAGCAGCCAAGTGCTCAATTATGGGGGGAGCTCCTATAATTCACCCCTCCACTTT.

This chain connects TRBV28 to TRBJ2-7, with D tentatively TRBD2 (6 bases). Germline assignment: CDR1 MDHEN and CDR2 SYDVKM. The CDR3 is 12 amino acids. V lost 10 bases and J 3 bases, leaving 13 bases between the germline ends. The CDR3 here is CATRGTLYEQYF. DNA of the CDR3: TGTGCCACTCGGGGGACCCTCTACGAGCAGTACTTC.

V usage is TRBV28 and J usage is TRBJ1-5, with no clear D. Trimming removed 7 bases at V and 5 bases at J, with 15 bases between. Germline lookup yields CDR1 MDHEN and CDR2 SYDVKM. The CDR3 consists of 14 residues. This chain's CDR3 is CASTEGTKYQPQHF. CDR3 nucleotide sequence: TGTGCCAGCACGGAGGGTACAAAGTATCAGCCCCAGCATTTT.

The chain combines TRBV21-1 with TRBJ1-1. TRBV21-1 is an annotated pseudogene. The length of the CDR3 is 17 residues. CDR3 nucleotide sequence: TGTGCCAGCAGCCGAAACGATCGCGGGGTCGGGGACACTGAAGCTTTCTTT. Residues: CASSRNDRGVGDTEAFF.

This chain joins TRBV5-1 and TRBJ2-4; a weak D match, TRBD1 (5 bases). This CDR3 has 14 residues. Germline CDR1 is SGHRS and CDR2 is YFSETQ. Between the trimmed V and J ends, which lost 0 bases and 5 bases, there was a span of 9 bases. The DNA for the CDR3 is TGCGCCAGCAGCTTGGTACGCAGGGAAAACATTCAGTACTTC. It yields the protein CASSLVRRENIQYF.

This chain joins TRBV5-1 and TRBJ1-1, with TRBD1 identical over 8 bases. The V and J ends lost 9 bases and 6 bases, in that order; junction bases with no gene match: 16. Germline lookup yields CDR1 SGHRS and CDR2 YFSETQ. This CDR3 spans 15 amino acids. This CDR3 is CATSKKDRESSEAFF. CDR3 sequence (DNA): TGCGCCACCTCAAAAAAGGACAGGGAGAGCTCTGAAGCTTTCTTT.

This chain uses TRBV27 with TRBJ2-1, with D unresolved. CDR3 size: 11 residues. In germline, CDR1 is MNHEY, CDR2 SMNVEV (reference sequence). V lost 2 bases to trimming and J lost 8 bases, with 4 bases between them. For the CDR3, the DNA is TGTGCCAGCAGTTTAAACTATGAGCAGTTCTTC. Translating gives CASSLNYEQFF.